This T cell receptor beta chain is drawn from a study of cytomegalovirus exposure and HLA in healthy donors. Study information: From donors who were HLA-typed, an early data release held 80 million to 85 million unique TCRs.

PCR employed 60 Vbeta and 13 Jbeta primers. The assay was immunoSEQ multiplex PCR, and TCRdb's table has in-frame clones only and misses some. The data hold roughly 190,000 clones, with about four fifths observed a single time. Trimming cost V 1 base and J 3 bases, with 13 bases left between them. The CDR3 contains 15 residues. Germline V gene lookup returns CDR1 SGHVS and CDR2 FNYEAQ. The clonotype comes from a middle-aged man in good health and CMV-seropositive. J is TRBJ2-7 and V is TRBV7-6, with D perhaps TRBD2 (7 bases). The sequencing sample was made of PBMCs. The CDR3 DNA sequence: TGTGCCAGCAGCTTAGGGGGGGGGCCGAACTACGAGCAGTACTTC. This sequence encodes CASSLGGGPNYEQYF.